Listed here are 2 T cell receptor beta chains from one sample, sequenced in a study of cytomegalovirus exposure and HLA in healthy donors. The PCR contained 60 Vbeta and 13 Jbeta primers. Method: immunoSEQ multiplex PCR; TCRdb's copy keeps in-frame clones and lacks some. Counted here are 200,000 or so clones, 65% to 85% occurring once; the ten biggest clones make up under 0.85%. Specimen: PBMCs. The receptors derive from a boy aged 2-9 years in good health and CMV-seronegative.

The chain carries TRBV5-1 and TRBJ2-3; TRBD2 matches 8 bases. The CDR3 totals 16 residues. V lost 3 bases and J lost 4; bases outside the gene matches: 10. Germline-derived CDR1 and CDR2 are SGHRS and YFSETQ. The CDR3 sequence is CASSWGGFGRADTQYF. The DNA for the CDR3 is TGCGCCAGCAGCTGGGGGGGCTTCGGGAGGGCAGATACGCAGTATTTT.

This sequence joins TRBV27 and TRBJ1-6; 9 nucleotides align to TRBD1. The germline gives CDR1 MNHEY, CDR2 SMNVEV (reference sequence). V shed 4 bases, J shed 6 bases, and the junction held 4 bases outside the gene matches. The CDR3 totals 15 residues. The CDR3 coding sequence is TGTGCCAGCAGTTCTCCACAGGGGGCTAATTCACCCCTCCACTTT. It encodes CASSSPQGANSPLHF.